This TCR beta chain was profiled in a study of shared clonotypes between healthy human individuals. This table comes from immunoSEQ multiplex PCR, and its TCRdb copy is limited to in-frame clones, with some not included. The top ten hold 0.39% of the sample, which has a few million clones, more than 85% seen once. The CDR3 totals 18 residues. J lost 6 bases, V lost 1 base, and 14 bases had no gene match. Germline CDR1 MNHNS, CDR2 SASEGT. General observations from the study: There were few donors, and this limited the genetic and exposure-history diversity represented.

Remarks on this clone: The antigen is not known.

Sequenced input: naive CD4+ T cells from PBMCs. Subset described: CD45RA+ positively selected. The gene calls are TRBV6-1 and TRBJ1-1; 10 positions match TRBD1. The receptor was derived from a man aged 18-30 years in good health. Some clones in this sample may be carry-over from other donors' samples. As DNA, the CDR3 is TGTGCCAGCAGTGAAGGGATGGGACAGGGGAGAGCATACGCTGAAGCTTTCTTT. It specifies CASSEGMGQGRAYAEAFF.